A selection of T cell receptor beta chains follows, all from one sample in a study of blood T cell repertoires in COVID-19. The method was immunoSEQ multiplex PCR; TCRdb's version includes in-frame clones alone and lacks a portion of them. Found here are about 130,000 clones, roughly 80% of them singletons; the top ten hold over 15%. The sequencing sample was made of peripheral blood. These receptors all come from a woman aged 45-60 years with acute or convalescent COVID-19. Both conserved end residues are trimmed from each CDR3.

v_call,j_call,cdr3_aa
TRBV6-5,TRBJ2-1,ASRPGTGIHEQF
TRBV30,TRBJ1-1,AWKVPGTEAF
TRBV30,TRBJ1-6,AWAGQPNSPLH
TRBV11-2,TRBJ2-1,ASSLLAGGVNEQF
TRBV29-1,TRBJ1-1,SVHSQNTEAF
TRBV19,TRBJ1-5,ASTLKQGNQPQH
TRBV11-3,TRBJ2-1,ASSLSGGANNEQF
TRBV10-2,TRBJ1-6,ASKGQGNNSPLH
TRBV19,TRBJ2-3,ASSDIAGGPEDTQY
TRBV5-8,TRBJ2-1,ASSSRRTSGSYNEQF
TRBV5-4,TRBJ2-3,ASSLDGTSSTDTQY
TRBV5-1,TRBJ1-1,ASSLFQGGTEAF
TRBV25-1,TRBJ2-7,ASSDGQGRYNEQY
TRBV19,TRBJ2-7,ASSGGGQENYEQY
TRBV11-1,TRBJ1-1,ASSLDQGTGAEAF
TRBV24-1,TRBJ2-7,ATSVQGTYEQY
TRBV24-1,TRBJ1-5,ATPVERQGNQPQH
TRBV27,TRBJ1-6,ASSFTILNSPLH
TRBV27,TRBJ2-2,ASTRRQANTGELF
TRBV7-9,TRBJ1-3,ASSARGPYGNTIY
TRBV12-3/TRBV12-4,TRBJ1-1,ASSRGMGTEAF
TRBV7-9,TRBJ2-1,ASSLAGLAGVPL
TRBV27,TRBJ1-6,ASRSDRELGTPLH
TRBV5-1,TRBJ1-2,ASSSGGRGGYGYT
TRBV7-2,TRBJ1-1,ASSPRAERTEAF